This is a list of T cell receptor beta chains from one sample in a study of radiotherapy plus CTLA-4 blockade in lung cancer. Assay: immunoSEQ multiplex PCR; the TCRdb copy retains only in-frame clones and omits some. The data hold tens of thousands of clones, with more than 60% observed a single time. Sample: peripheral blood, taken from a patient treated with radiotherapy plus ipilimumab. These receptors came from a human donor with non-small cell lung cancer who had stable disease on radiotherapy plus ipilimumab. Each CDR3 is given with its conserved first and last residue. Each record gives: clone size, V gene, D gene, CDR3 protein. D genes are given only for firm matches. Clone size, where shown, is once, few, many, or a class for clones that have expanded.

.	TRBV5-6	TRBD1	CASSYGQGPETQYF
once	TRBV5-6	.	CASSLGQNNQPQHF
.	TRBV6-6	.	CASRMVRELAFF
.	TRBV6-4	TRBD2	CASSPRGGADTQYF
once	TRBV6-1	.	CASSARTNSYNEQFF
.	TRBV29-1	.	CSVELGRELFF
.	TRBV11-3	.	CASSTQTPTQYF
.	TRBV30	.	CAWSVARSSNTGELFF
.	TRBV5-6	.	CASSLRQGAGYTF
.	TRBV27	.	CASSSKGLRITDTQYF
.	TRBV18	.	CASSPPTESYGYTF
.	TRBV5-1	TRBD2	CASSLRGGRMETQYF
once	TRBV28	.	CATLGLRNTEAFF
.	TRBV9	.	CASSARRDHYTDTQYF
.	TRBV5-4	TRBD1	CASSSQTGAAGELFF
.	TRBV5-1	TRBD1	CASSLGTGMVYEQYF
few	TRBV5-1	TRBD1	CASSSETGEVEGYTF
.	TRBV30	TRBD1	CAWSPGGQGTYEQYF
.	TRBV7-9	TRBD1	CASSLHGDRGKRSYEQYF
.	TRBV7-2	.	CASSLAYQFIRRGSDTQYF
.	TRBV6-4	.	CASSDSGDKFSNQPQHF
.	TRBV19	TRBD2	CASSIGSGGVYEQYF
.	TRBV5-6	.	CASSPSTGSGQETQYF
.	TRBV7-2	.	CASSSSGGRADTQYF
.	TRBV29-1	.	CSVEDGKGAGELFF
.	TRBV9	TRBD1	CASSLGQGEGYTF
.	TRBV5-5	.	CASSSFDGRIGYTF
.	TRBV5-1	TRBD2	CATRRGALSYNEQFF
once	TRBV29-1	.	CSVETFANTEAFF
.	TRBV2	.	CASRGDSYNSPLHF
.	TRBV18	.	CASSPPSGQETQYF
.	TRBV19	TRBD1	CASSTTGAADTQYF
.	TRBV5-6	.	CASSLEGRYNSPLHF
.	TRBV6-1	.	CAILRDTFTDTQYF
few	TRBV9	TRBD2	CASSLQGLAGGETQYF
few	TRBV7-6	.	CASSGDGAGELFF
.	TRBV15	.	CATSRGEKNTEAFF
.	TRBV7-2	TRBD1	CASSTRTGVNSPLHF
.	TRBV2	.	CASTAEDYSNQPQHF
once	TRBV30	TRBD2	CAWSGGSSYNEQFF
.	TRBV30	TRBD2	CAWSGPGGAGDTQYF